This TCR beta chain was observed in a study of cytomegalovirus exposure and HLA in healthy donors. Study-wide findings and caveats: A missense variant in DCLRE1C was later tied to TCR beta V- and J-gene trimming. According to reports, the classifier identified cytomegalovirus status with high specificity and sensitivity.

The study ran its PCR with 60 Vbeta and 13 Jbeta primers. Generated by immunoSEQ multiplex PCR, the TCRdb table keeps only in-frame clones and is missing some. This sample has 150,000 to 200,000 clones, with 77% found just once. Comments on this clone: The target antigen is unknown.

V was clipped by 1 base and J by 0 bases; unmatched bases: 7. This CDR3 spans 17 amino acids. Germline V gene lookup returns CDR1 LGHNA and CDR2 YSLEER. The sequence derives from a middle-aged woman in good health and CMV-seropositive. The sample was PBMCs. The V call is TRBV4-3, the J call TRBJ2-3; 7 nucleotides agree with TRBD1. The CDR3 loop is CASSQGGGRPSTDTQYF. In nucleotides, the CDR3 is TGCGCCAGCAGCCAAGGAGGGGGCCGTCCCAGCACAGATACGCAGTATTTT.